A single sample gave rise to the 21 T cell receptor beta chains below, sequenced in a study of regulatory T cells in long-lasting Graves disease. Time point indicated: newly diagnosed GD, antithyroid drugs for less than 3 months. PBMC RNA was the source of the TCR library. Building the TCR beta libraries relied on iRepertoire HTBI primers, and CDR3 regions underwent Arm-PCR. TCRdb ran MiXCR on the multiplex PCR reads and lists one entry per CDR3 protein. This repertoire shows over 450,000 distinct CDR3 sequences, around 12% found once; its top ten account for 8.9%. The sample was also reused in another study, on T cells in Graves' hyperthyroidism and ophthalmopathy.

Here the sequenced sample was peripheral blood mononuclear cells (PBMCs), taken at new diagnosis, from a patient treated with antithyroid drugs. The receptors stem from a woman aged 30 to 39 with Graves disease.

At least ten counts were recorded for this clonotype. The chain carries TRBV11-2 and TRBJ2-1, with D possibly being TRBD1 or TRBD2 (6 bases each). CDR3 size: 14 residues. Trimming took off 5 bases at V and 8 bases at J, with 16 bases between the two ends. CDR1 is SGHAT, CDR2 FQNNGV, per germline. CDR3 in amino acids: CASSIIRGGDEQFF. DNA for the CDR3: TGTGCCAGCAGCATTATCAGGGGCGGGGATGAGCAGTTCTTC.

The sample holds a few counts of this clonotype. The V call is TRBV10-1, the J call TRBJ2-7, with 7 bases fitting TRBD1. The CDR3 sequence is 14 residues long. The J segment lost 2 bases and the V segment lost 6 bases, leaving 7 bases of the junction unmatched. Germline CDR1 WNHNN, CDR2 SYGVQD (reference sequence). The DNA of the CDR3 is TGCGCCAGCAGCCCCGGGACAGAGGCCTACGAGCAGTACTTC. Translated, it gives CASSPGTEAYEQYF.

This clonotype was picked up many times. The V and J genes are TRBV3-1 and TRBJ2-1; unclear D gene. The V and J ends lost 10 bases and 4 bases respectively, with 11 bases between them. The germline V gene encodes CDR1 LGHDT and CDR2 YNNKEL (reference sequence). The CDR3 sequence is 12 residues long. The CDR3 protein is CATLKRYNEQFF. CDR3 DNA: TGTGCCACCCTCAAAAGGTACAATGAGCAGTTCTTC.

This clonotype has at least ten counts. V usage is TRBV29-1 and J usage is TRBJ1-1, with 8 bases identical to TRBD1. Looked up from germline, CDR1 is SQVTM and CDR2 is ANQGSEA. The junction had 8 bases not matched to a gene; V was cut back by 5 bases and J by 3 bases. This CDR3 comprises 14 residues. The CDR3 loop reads CSVNRQGRYTEAFF. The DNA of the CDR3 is TGCAGCGTTAATCGACAGGGGAGGTACACTGAAGCTTTCTTT. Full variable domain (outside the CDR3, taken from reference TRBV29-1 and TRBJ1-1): SAVISQKPSRDICQRGTSLTIQCQVDSQVTMMFWYRQQPGQSLTLIATANQGSEATYESGFVIDKFPISRPNLTFSTLTVSNMSPEDSSIYLCSVNRQGRYTEAFFGQGTRLTVV.

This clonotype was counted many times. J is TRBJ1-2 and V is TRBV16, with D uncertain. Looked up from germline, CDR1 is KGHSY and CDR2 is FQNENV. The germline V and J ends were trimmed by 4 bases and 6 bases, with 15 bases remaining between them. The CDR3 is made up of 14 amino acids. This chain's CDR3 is CASSLQSGANGYTF. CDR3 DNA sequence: TGTGCCAGCAGCCTCCAGTCGGGTGCTAATGGCTACACCTTC. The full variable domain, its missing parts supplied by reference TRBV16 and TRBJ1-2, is GEEVAQTPKHLVRGEGQKAKLYCAPIKGHSYVFWYQQVLKNEFKFLISFQNENVFDETGMPKERFSAKCLPNSPCSLEIQATKLEDSAVYFCASSLQSGANGYTFGSGTRLTVV.

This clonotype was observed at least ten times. CDR3 sequence reads: CASDRETNEKLFF. CDR3 coding DNA: TGTGCCAGCGACAGGGAAACTAATGAAAAACTGTTTTTT. J is TRBJ1-4 and V is TRBV2; 7 bases agree with TRBD1. The CDR3 has 13 amino acids. Trimming cost V 8 bases and J 1 base; bases outside gene matches: 1. Germline CDR1 is SNHLY and CDR2 is FYNNEI.

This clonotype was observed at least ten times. The CDR3 sequence is CASSLSTGAPLHF. CDR3 in DNA: TGTGCCAGCAGCCTGTCTACCGGGGCACCCCTCCACTTT. The chain is built from TRBV7-2 and TRBJ1-6; D call uncertain. CDR1 SGHTA and CDR2 FQGNSA come from the germline V gene. Deletions cut 5 bases from V and 11 bases from J, with 13 bases between. The CDR3 contains 13 residues.

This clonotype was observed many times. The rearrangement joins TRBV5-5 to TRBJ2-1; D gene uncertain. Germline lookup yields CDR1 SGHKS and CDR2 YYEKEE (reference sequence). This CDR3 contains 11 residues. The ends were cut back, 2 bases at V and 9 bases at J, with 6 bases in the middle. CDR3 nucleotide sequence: TGTGCCAGCAGCTTCGAGTTTGAGCAGTTCTTC. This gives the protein CASSFEFEQFF.

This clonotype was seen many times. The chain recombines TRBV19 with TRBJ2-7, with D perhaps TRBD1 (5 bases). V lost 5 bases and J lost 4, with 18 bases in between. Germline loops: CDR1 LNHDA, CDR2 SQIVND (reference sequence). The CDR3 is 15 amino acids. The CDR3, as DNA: TGTGCCAGTAGTGGGGTCGGCAGGGCTAAGTACGAGCAGTACTTC. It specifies CASSGVGRAKYEQYF.

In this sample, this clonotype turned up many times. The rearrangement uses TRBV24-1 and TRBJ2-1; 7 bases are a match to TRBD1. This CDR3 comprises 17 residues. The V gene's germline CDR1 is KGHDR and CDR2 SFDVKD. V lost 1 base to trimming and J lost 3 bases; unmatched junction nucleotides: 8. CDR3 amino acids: CATSDFRGGAGYNEQFF. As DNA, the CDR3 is TGTGCCACCAGTGATTTCCGAGGGGGCGCAGGCTACAATGAGCAGTTCTTC.

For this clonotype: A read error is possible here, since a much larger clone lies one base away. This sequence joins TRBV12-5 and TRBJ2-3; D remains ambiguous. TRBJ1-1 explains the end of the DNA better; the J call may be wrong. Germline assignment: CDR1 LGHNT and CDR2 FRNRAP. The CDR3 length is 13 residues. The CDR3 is CTSATRLRGTAFF. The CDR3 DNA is TGTACTAGTGCCACGAGGTTGCGGGGTACAGCTTTCTTT.

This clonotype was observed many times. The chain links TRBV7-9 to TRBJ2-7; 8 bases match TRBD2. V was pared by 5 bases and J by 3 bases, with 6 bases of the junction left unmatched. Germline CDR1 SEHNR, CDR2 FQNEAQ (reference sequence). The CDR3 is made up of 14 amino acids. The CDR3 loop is CASSPGTRSYEQYF. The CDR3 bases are TGTGCCAGCAGCCCCGGGACTAGAAGCTACGAGCAGTACTTC.

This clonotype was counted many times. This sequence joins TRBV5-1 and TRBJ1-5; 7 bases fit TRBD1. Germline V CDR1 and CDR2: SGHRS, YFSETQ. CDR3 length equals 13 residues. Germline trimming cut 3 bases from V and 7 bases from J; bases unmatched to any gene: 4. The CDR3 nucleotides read TGCGCCAGCAGCTCACAGGGGCCACAGCCCCAGCATTTT. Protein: CASSSQGPQPQHF.

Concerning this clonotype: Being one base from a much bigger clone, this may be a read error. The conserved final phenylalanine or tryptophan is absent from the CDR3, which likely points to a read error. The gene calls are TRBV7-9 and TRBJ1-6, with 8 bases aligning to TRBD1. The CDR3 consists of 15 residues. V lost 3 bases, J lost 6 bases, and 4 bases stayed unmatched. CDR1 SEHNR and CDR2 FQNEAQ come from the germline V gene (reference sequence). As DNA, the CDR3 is TGTGCCAGCAGCTTTCAGGGGGCTGTTAATTCACCCCTCCACCTT. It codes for CASSFQGAVNSPLHL.

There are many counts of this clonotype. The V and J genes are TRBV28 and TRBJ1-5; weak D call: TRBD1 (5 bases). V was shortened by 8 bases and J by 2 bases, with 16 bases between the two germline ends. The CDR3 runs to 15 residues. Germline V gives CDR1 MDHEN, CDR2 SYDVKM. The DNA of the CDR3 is TGTGCCAGCCTTTCTCAGGGCTTGGGCAATCAGCCCCAGCATTTT. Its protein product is CASLSQGLGNQPQHF.

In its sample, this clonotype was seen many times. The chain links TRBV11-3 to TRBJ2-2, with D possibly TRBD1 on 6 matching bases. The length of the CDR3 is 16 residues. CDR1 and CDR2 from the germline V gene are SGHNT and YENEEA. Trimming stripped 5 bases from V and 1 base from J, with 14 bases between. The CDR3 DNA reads TGTGCCAGCAGCCCTTGGACAGCTAAGAACACCGGGGAGCTGTTTTTT. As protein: CASSPWTAKNTGELFF.

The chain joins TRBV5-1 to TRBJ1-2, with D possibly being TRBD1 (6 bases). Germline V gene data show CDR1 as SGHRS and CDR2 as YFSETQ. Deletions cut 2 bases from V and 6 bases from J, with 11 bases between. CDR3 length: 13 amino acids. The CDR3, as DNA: TGCGCCAGCAGCTTACAGGGTATGGATGGCTACACCTTC. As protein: CASSLQGMDGYTF.

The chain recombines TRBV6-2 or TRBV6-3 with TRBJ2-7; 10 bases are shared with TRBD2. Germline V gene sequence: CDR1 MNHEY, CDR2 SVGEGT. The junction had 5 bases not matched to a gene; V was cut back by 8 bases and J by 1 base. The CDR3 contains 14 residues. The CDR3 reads CASAMTSGSYEQYF. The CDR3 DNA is TGTGCCAGCGCCATGACTAGCGGGTCCTACGAGCAGTACTTC.

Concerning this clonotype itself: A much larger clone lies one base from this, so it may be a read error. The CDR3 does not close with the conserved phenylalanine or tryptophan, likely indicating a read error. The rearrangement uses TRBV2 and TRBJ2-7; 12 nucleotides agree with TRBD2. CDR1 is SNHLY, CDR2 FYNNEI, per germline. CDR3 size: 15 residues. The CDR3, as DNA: TGCGCCAGCAGCCGGGGACTAGCGGGTACCTACGAGCAGTACCTC. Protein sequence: CASSRGLAGTYEQYL.

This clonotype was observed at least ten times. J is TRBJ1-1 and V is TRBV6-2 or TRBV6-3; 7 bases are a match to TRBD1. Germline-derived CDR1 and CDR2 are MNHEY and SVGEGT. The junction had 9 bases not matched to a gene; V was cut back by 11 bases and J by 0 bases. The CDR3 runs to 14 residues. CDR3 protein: CARRTGAMNTEAFF. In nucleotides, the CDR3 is TGTGCCCGCCGAACAGGGGCGATGAACACTGAAGCTTTCTTT.

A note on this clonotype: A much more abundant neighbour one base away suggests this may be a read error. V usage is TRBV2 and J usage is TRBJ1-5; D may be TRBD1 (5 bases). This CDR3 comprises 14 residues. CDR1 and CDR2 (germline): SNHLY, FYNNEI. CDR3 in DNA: TGTGTCAGCAATCGGGGCCAGAGCTACCAGCCCCAGCATTTT. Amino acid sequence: CVSNRGQSYQPQHF.